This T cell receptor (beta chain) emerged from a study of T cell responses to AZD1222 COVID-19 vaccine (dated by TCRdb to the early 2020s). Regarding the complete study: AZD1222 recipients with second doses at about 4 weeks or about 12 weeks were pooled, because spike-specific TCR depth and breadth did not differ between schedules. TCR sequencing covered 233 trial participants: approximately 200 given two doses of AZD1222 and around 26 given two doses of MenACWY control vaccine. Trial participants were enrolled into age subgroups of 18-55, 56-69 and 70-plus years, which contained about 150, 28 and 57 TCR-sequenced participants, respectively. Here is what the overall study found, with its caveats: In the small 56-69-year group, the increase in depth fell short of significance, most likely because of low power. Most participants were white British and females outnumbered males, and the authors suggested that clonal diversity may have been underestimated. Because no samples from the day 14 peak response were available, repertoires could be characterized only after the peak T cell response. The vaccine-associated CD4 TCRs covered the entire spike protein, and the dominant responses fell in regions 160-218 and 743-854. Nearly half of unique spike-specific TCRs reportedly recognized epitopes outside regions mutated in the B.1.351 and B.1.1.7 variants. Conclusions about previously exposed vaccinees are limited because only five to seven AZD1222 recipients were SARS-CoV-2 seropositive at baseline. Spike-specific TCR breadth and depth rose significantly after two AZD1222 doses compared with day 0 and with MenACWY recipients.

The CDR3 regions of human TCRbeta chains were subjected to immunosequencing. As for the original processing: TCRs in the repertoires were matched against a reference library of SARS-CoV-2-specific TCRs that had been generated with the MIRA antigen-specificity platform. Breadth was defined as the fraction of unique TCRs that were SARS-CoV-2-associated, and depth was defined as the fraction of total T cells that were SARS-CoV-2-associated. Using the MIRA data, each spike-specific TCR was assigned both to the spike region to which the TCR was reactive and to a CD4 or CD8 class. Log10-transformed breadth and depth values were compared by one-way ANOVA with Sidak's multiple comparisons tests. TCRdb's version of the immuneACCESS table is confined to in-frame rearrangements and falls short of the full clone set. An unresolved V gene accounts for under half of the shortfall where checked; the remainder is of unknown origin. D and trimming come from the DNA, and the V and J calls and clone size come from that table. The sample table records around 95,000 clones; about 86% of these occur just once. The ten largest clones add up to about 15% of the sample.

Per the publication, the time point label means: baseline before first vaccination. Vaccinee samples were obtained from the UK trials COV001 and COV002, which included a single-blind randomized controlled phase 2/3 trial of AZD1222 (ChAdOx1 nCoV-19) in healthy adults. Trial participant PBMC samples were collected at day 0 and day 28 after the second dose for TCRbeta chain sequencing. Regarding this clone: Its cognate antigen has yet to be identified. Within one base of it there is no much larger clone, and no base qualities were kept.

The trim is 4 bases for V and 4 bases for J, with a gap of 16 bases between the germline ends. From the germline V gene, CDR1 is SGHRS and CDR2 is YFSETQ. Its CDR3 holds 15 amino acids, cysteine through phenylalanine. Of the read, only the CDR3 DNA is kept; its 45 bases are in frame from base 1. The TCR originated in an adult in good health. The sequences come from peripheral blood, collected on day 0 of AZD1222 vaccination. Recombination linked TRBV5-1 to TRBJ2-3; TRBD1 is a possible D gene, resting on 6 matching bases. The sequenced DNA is TGCGCCAGCAGCCGGGGCAGGGGTAGGGCAGATACGCAGTATTTT. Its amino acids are CASSRGRGRADTQYF.